The 8 T cell receptor beta chains given below trace back to one sample, sequenced in a study of CD8 T cells in Susac syndrome. When the RNA was reverse transcribed, random hexamers were used with an input of 0.5 to 1 ug. TCRdb analysed the immunoSEQ multiplex PCR reads with MiXCR anew, one entry per CDR3 protein. The data show about 210,000 distinct CDR3 sequences, about 95% seen once. Sequences were obtained from CD4+ T cells from PBMCs. All receptors derive from a human donor with multiple sclerosis.

This chain links TRBV24-1 with TRBJ2-3; D is perhaps TRBD2 (5 bases). Germline V gene sequence: CDR1 KGHDR, CDR2 SFDVKD. This CDR3 region has 13 residues. V lost 3 bases and J 8 bases, leaving 11 bases between the germline ends. Written as DNA, the CDR3 is TGTGCCACCAGTGATCCGACCGGGGTTACGCAGTATTTT. It translates to CATSDPTGVTQYF.

The CDR3 is CSVDQVEQFF. For the CDR3, the DNA is TGCAGCGTTGACCAGGTTGAGCAGTTCTTC. The chain uses TRBV29-1 and TRBJ2-1; D gene ambiguous. V lost 3 bases and J 9 bases, leaving 6 bases between the germline ends. Germline CDR1 reads SQVTM; CDR2 reads ANQGSEA. There are 10 residues in the CDR3.

The chain couples TRBV20-1 to TRBJ1-2; D ambiguous. The CDR3 is 13 amino acids. Germline CDR1 reads DFQATT; CDR2 reads SNEGSKA (reference sequence). The ends were cut back, 4 bases at V and 4 bases at J, with 13 bases in the middle. In DNA, the CDR3 is TGCAGTGCTAAGGGTCCGGGCCTCTATGGCTACACCTTC. As protein: CSAKGPGLYGYTF.

The CDR3 protein is CASSEAGAGPREAFF. CDR3 bases: TGTGCCAGCAGTGAAGCAGGCGCAGGCCCGAGGGAAGCTTTCTTT. The J gene is TRBJ1-1, the V gene TRBV25-1, with D hard to call. Trimming left V 2 bases short and J 8 bases short, with 18 bases between. Germline V gene sequence: CDR1 MGHDK, CDR2 SYGVNS. The CDR3 runs 15 residues.

V and J are TRBV19 and TRBJ2-7; maybe TRBD1 (5 bases). Trimming took off 4 bases at V and 0 bases at J, with 10 bases between the two ends. Germline V gives CDR1 LNHDA, CDR2 SQIVND (reference sequence). CDR3 length: 14 residues. The CDR3 DNA follows: TGTGCCAGTAGTAAGACAGACAGCTCCTACGAGCAGTACTTC. As protein: CASSKTDSSYEQYF.

Only one count was recorded for this clonotype. The J gene is TRBJ2-3, the V gene TRBV29-1; tentative D call: TRBD1 (5 bases). The CDR3 length is 13 residues. CDR1 SQVTM and CDR2 ANQGSEA come from the germline V gene. V lost 3 bases, J lost 4 bases, and 11 bases lay in between. CDR3 sequence: CSVDFGRADTQYF. CDR3 nucleotide sequence: TGCAGCGTTGATTTCGGCAGGGCAGATACGCAGTATTTT.

The V and J genes are TRBV9 and TRBJ2-1; D remains ambiguous. The germline V gene encodes CDR1 SGDLS and CDR2 YYNGEE. The length of the CDR3 is 14 residues. Trimming took 0 bases from V and 4 from J, leaving 8 bases between them. The CDR3 nucleotides are TGTGCCAGCAGCGTAGGTGAGGATTACAATGAGCAGTTCTTC. Translating it yields CASSVGEDYNEQFF.

The rearrangement uses TRBV6-5 and TRBJ2-3; 12 bases map to TRBD2. Germline CDR1 is MNHEY and CDR2 is SVGAGI. The CDR3 covers 18 residues. Trimming cost V 0 bases and J 2 bases; bases outside gene matches: 6. Here the CDR3 reads CASSYSGRLAGDTDTQYF. CDR3 DNA sequence: TGTGCCAGCAGTTACTCGGGGCGACTAGCGGGGGACACAGATACGCAGTATTTT.